This paragraph covers one TCR beta chain sequence. Some clones are missing from TCRdb's copy, which holds only in-frame ones; the method was immunoSEQ multiplex PCR. The profile covers about 660,000 clones, with 88% appearing a single time and 0.0095% to 0.012% taken by the ten largest. This specimen belongs to a study of shared T cell receptors in the human thymus. The CDR3 totals 15 residues. V was clipped by 5 bases and J by 8 bases; unmatched bases: 9. The germline CDR1 and CDR2 sequences are MNHEY and SMNVEV (reference sequence). The same sample was also used in a study of human thymus T cells. That study adds: Healthy Finnish infants having corrective surgery for congenital heart defects served as donors. Resections from corrective heart surgery supplied the thymus tissue. Apparent bias marked the V and J gene usage of thymic and blood repertoires. Related studies found that unrelated individuals share highly overlapping thymic repertoires.

The sequence was obtained from a boy less than two years old with a congenital heart defect. Input material: thymocytes. This chain joins TRBV27 and TRBJ2-4, with TRBD1 identical over 10 bases. The CDR3 DNA is TGTGCCAGCAGTCCGTTCAGACAGGGGGCAGACATTCAGTACTTC. Its protein product is CASSPFRQGADIQYF.